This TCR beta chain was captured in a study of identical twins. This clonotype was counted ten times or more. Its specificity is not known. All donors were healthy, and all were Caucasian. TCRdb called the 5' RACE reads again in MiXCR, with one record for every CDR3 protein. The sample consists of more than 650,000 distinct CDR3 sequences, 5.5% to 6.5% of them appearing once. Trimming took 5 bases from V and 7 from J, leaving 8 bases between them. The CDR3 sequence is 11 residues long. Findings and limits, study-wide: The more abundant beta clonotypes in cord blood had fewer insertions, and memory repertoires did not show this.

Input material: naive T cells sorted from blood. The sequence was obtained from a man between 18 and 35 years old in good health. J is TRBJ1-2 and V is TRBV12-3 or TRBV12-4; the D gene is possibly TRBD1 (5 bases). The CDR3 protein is CASSPGGGYTF. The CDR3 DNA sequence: TGTGCCAGCAGTCCCGGGGGTGGCTACACCTTC.